The sequence of this T cell receptor beta chain was determined in a study of CD8+ T cells in alopecia areata. Broader study findings: Among the top 100, expanded CD8+ clones, as well as scalp clonality, were significantly decreased by tofacitinib. Compared with mice, patients displayed less clear TCR sharing, possibly for HLA-related reasons.

TCR sequencing used cDNA made by reverse transcription of extracted RNA. Method: immunoSEQ multiplex PCR; TCRdb's copy keeps in-frame clones and lacks some. Of roughly 110,000 clones in the sample, roughly three fifths were seen once. With regard to this clone: The antigen remains undetermined.

Germline V gives CDR1 SQVTM, CDR2 ANQGSEA. V shed 8 bases and J 2 bases; nucleotides not matched to a gene: 15. The CDR3 runs to 16 residues. The treatment was: oral pan-JAK inhibitor, 5-10 mg twice daily. In alopecia areata patients, both lesional scalp punch biopsies and peripheral blood were collected. The material sequenced was CD8+ T cells sorted from blood, taken at week 24, from a patient treated with tofacitinib. The rearrangement uses TRBV29-1 and TRBJ1-3; 7 bases map to TRBD1. This sequence originates from a human donor with alopecia areata. The CDR3 protein is CSPPIRQGGTGNTIYF. The CDR3 DNA reads as TGCAGCCCCCCGATACGACAGGGAGGGACTGGAAACACCATATATTTT.